What follows are 20 T cell receptor beta chains derived from one specimen sequenced in a study of shared clonotypes between healthy human individuals (dated by TCRdb to 2018 to 2020). Preparation of the library involved the immunoSEQ multiplex PCR assay. This is the immuneACCESS table as TCRdb keeps it, with only in-frame sequences that have V and J called. A part of the clones is gone; compared with another copy, unresolved V genes explain less than half, and the rest is unexplained. The sample data list 2 million to 3 million clones, and 80% to 95% of these were observed just once. The ten most abundant clones make up around 0.37% of the sample. Material: naive CD4+ T cells from PBMCs. This specimen's cell subset or site label, interpreted: CD45RA+ positively selected. The source of these receptors is a man aged 18 to 35 in good health. Some clones in this sample may be carry-over from other donors' samples.

On this clone: In the same sample, other DNA sequences code for this CDR3. The V gene is TRBV28, the J gene TRBJ2-2, with TRBD1 matching over 9 bases. The CDR3 runs to 14 residues. V lost 6 bases to trimming and J lost 5 bases; unmatched junction nucleotides: 4. CDR1 MDHEN and CDR2 SYDVKM come from the germline V gene. The CDR3: CASSSTGGTGELFF. CDR3 DNA: TGTGCCAGCAGCTCGACAGGGGGAACCGGGGAGCTGTTTTTT.

DNA of the CDR3: TGTGCCAGCAGCTTGTACGGGGGAATGAACACTGAAGCTTTCTTT. This sequence encodes CASSLYGGMNTEAFF. The chain recombines TRBV5-4 with TRBJ1-1; D is perhaps TRBD1 (5 bases). Germline V lookup: CDR1 SGHNT, CDR2 YYREEE (reference sequence). The CDR3 is 15 amino acids. Trimming cost V 1 base and J 0 bases, with 10 bases left between them.

Concerning this clone itself: In the same sample, other DNA sequences code for this CDR3. The rearrangement uses TRBV5-1 and TRBJ2-5; 10 nucleotides align to TRBD2. Losses at the gene ends were 0 bases for V and 4 bases for J; bases not matched to a gene: 3. CDR1 and CDR2 from the germline V gene are SGHRS and YFSETQ. This CDR3 is 15 amino acids long. The CDR3 nucleotides read TGCGCCAGCAGCTTGGGGGTAGCGGGAGGAGAGACCCAGTACTTC. It codes for CASSLGVAGGETQYF.

V is TRBV4-1 and J is TRBJ2-1, with a tentative D call TRBD1 (5 bases). The CDR3 is 15 residues long. V was shortened by 1 base and J by 7 bases, with 14 bases between the two germline ends. Germline CDR1 is MGHRA and CDR2 is YSYEKL. The CDR3 region is CASSQVSGLVNEQFF. DNA for the CDR3: TGCGCCAGCAGCCAAGTGTCAGGGTTGGTTAATGAGCAGTTCTTC.

This chain joins TRBV6-6 and TRBJ2-1, with 14 bases aligning to TRBD2. V dropped 5 bases and J dropped 6; count of bases not matched to a gene: 3. The length of the CDR3 is 15 residues. In germline, CDR1 is MNHNY, CDR2 SVGAGI (reference sequence). CDR3: CASSHGLAGGNEQFF. CDR3 DNA sequence: TGTGCCAGCAGTCACGGACTAGCGGGAGGCAATGAGCAGTTCTTC.

The V call is TRBV4-1, the J call TRBJ2-5; D is ambiguous. Trimming removed 0 bases at V and 5 bases at J, with 4 bases between. This CDR3 spans 12 amino acids. CDR1 and CDR2 (germline): MGHRA, YSYEKL. The CDR3 loop is CASSQESETQYF. The CDR3 coding sequence is TGCGCCAGCAGCCAAGAGAGTGAGACCCAGTACTTC.

The J gene is TRBJ2-7, the V gene TRBV6-5; TRBD2 matches at 9 bases. V dropped 2 bases and J dropped 6; count of bases not matched to a gene: 5. This CDR3 has 14 residues. Per the germline V gene, CDR1 is MNHEY and CDR2 is SVGAGI. The CDR3 DNA reads as TGTGCCAGCAGTTACCTCGCGGGAGGGCCCGAGCAGTACTTC. It is translated as CASSYLAGGPEQYF.

This chain links TRBV27 with TRBJ1-2, with D possibly being TRBD1 (6 bases). The CDR3 contains 14 residues. Germline V CDR1 and CDR2: MNHEY, SMNVEV (reference sequence). The V gene lost 3 bases and the J gene lost 8 bases, with 16 bases spanning the gap. Here the CDR3 reads CASSLGGGTMGYTF. The CDR3 DNA follows: TGTGCCAGCAGTTTGGGAGGGGGGACTATGGGCTACACCTTC.

In DNA form, the CDR3 reads TGTGCCAGCAGTTTGACAGGGGGCGCCAACTATGGCTACACCTTC. The encoded protein is CASSLTGGANYGYTF. The chain combines TRBV7-2 with TRBJ1-2; 10 positions agree with TRBD1. With 6 bases clipped from V and 2 bases from J, the junction kept 6 bases outside the gene matches. Germline V CDR1 and CDR2: SGHTA, FQGNSA. The CDR3 has 15 residues. Full variable domain (remainder filled in from reference TRBV7-2 and TRBJ1-2): GAGVSQSPSNKVTEKGKDVELRCDPISGHTALYWYRQSLGQGLEFLIYFQGNSAPDKSGLPSDRFSAERTGGSVSTLTIQRTQQEDSAVYLCASSLTGGANYGYTFGSGTRLTVV.

V gene TRBV11-2 combines with J gene TRBJ2-4; D is unresolved. Deletions cut 0 bases from V and 5 bases from J, with 11 bases between. Germline CDR1 and CDR2: SGHAT and FQNNGV. The CDR3 sequence is 15 residues long. For the CDR3, the DNA is TGTGCCAGCAGCTTAGATCACGGGCGCGAAAACATTCAGTACTTC. The encoded protein is CASSLDHGRENIQYF.

This sequence joins TRBV5-4 and TRBJ2-7; 7 bases align to TRBD2. This CDR3 is 14 amino acids long. Germline V gives CDR1 SGHNT, CDR2 YYREEE (reference sequence). J gave up 5 bases and V 2 bases, and 7 bases lay outside the gene matches. CDR3 bases: TGTGCCAGCAGCTTCAAAGCGGGACTGGACGAGCAGTACTTC. Protein product: CASSFKAGLDEQYF. Full variable domain (missing parts from reference TRBV5-4 and TRBJ2-7): ETGVTQSPTHLIKTRGQQVTLRCSSQSGHNTVSWYQQALGQGPQFIFQYYREEENGRGNFPPRFSGLQFPNYSSELNVNALELDDSALYLCASSFKAGLDEQYFGPGTRLTVT.

CDR3 nucleotide sequence: TGTGCCAGCAGGAAACGGACTACCAACACCGGGGAGCTGTTTTTT. This codes for CASRKRTTNTGELFF. The gene calls are TRBV28 and TRBJ2-2; possible D gene TRBD2, 6 bases. The CDR3 spans 15 residues. The V gene's germline CDR1 is MDHEN and CDR2 SYDVKM. V was cut by 6 bases and J by 2 bases, with 13 bases left in between.

This chain connects TRBV5-6 to TRBJ1-4; perhaps TRBD1 as D (5 bases). CDR1 is SGHDT, CDR2 YYEEEE, per germline. Trimming removed 1 base at V and 3 bases at J, with 7 bases between. The CDR3 spans 14 residues. CDR3 nucleotides: TGTGCCAGCAGCTTGTGGGGGGCTAATGAAAAACTGTTTTTT. Translation gives CASSLWGANEKLFF.

The V and J genes are TRBV18 and TRBJ1-1; D might be TRBD1 (6 bases). Between the trimmed V and J ends, which lost 6 bases and 6 bases, there was a span of 20 bases. The CDR3 consists of 15 residues. Per germline, CDR1 KGHSH and CDR2 LQKENI. The CDR3 bases are TGTGCCAGCTCGCCCCGGGACAAGCTTACCCCTGAAGCTTTCTTT. Its protein is CASSPRDKLTPEAFF.

This clone is a singleton in its sample. This chain uses TRBV25-1 with TRBJ2-3; the D is unclear. Germline CDR1 is MGHDK and CDR2 is SYGVNS. The CDR3 runs to 16 residues. Trimming took off 0 bases at V and 5 bases at J, with 15 bases between the two ends. In nucleotides, the CDR3 is TGTGCCAGCAGTGAATATCGAGGCTCTGGTGGAGATACGCAGTATTTT. Its translation is CASSEYRGSGGDTQYF.

The rearrangement uses TRBV11-1 and TRBJ2-1; tentatively, D is TRBD1 (5 bases). V was pared by 5 bases and J by 15 bases, with 20 bases between. The CDR3 length is 13 residues. CDR1 is SGHAT and CDR2 is FQDESV in the germline V gene (reference sequence). The CDR3 DNA reads TGTGCCAGCAGCCCCCGAATTGCAGGGCCGTCGTTCTTC. Residues: CASSPRIAGPSFF.

The chain recombines TRBV7-3 with TRBJ2-3, with D possibly being TRBD1 (5 bases). Trimming pared 1 base from V and 5 bases from J, leaving 13 bases between. CDR3 size: 15 residues. CDR1 and CDR2 from the germline V gene are SGHTA and FQGTGA. CDR3 in amino acids: CASSLRRRGQDTQYF. Here the CDR3 DNA reads TGTGCCAGCAGCTTAAGGCGCAGAGGACAAGATACGCAGTATTTT.

A word on this clone: The same CDR3 is also encoded by other DNA sequences in this sample. This chain connects TRBV18 to TRBJ1-1, with D unclear. V shed 3 bases and J shed 1 base, with 9 bases lying between them. The CDR3 loop spans 14 amino acids. Per germline, CDR1 KGHSH and CDR2 LQKENI. The CDR3 DNA is TGTGCCAGCTCACCGAGCGATCGGAACACTGAAGCTTTCTTT. Encoded protein: CASSPSDRNTEAFF.

The V gene is TRBV10-2, the J gene TRBJ2-1; D might be TRBD2 (6 bases). In germline, CDR1 is WSHSY, CDR2 SAAADI. The CDR3 contains 17 residues. Trimming pared 4 bases from V and 4 bases from J, leaving 20 bases between. CDR3 sequence: CASSATGLEEFYNEQFF. CDR3 bases: TGCGCCAGCAGTGCGACGGGACTCGAGGAATTTTACAATGAGCAGTTCTTC.

This clone was seen once. V is TRBV4-2 and J is TRBJ2-3; 10 positions agree with TRBD2. The CDR3 has 17 residues. Per germline, CDR1 LGHNA and CDR2 YNFKEQ. The J segment lost 5 bases and the V segment lost 0 bases, leaving 8 bases of the junction unmatched. CDR3 loop: CASSQDSSGSIKDTQYF. The DNA of the CDR3 is TGTGCCAGCAGCCAAGATTCTAGCGGGAGTATCAAAGATACGCAGTATTTT.